This T cell receptor (beta chain) was recorded in a study of cytomegalovirus exposure and HLA in healthy donors. Germline-derived CDR1 and CDR2 are MNHEY and SMNVEV (reference sequence). The CDR3 is 13 amino acids. The V and J ends lost 7 bases and 0 bases respectively, with 6 bases between them. To note about this clone: As yet, its antigen is unknown.

Findings and caveats of the study: A later analysis reported that several of the most significant clusters appeared to be linked to common viral pathogens, among them Epstein-Barr virus.

In the PCR, 60 Vbeta and 13 Jbeta primers were used. TCRdb keeps only in-frame clones here, not all; method: immunoSEQ multiplex PCR. The table has 95,000 to 100,000 clones, around 79% seen once; the top ten hold under 2%. The material sequenced was PBMCs. This receptor was obtained from a woman aged 40 to 55 in good health and CMV-seronegative. This chain joins TRBV27 and TRBJ1-4; D not resolved. CDR3 sequence: CASTSTTNEKLFF. CDR3 bases: TGTGCCAGCACGTCTACAACTAATGAAAAACTGTTTTTT. The complete variable domain, with remaining parts taken from reference TRBV27 and TRBJ1-4, reads EAQVTQNPRYLITVTGKKLTVTCSQNMNHEYMSWYRQDPGLGLRQIYYSMNVEVTDKGDVPEGYKVSRKEKRNFPLILESPSPNQTSLYFCASTSTTNEKLFFGSGTQLSVL.